These T cell receptor beta chains were read from a single sample in a study of vaccination effects on CD4 cells after COVID-19. For these receptors, no antigen is known. This table comes from immunoSEQ multiplex PCR, and its TCRdb copy is limited to in-frame clones, with some not included. The table has 40,000 to 45,000 clones, over 65% seen once. The sample in question was CD4+ T cells from PBMCs cultured without peptide, obtained after COVID-19 vaccination. The receptor set was obtained from a human donor who had a prior SARS-CoV-2 infection. Both conserved end residues are part of each CDR3. Fields, in order: clone size, V gene, D gene, J gene, CDR3 DNA, CDR3 protein. D genes are given only for firm matches. Size tells how often a clone was seen (once, few, many) or the class of an expanded clone, and some rows leave it out.

.	TRBV11-1	TRBD2	TRBJ2-1	TGTGCCAGCAGCTCCAGCGGGGGGGCAGGTAGCAATGAGCAGTTCTTC	CASSSSGGAGSNEQFF
few	TRBV4-2	TRBD1	TRBJ1-5	TGTGCCAGCAGCCGGGACAGGCTTTCGGATCAGCCCCAGCATTTT	CASSRDRLSDQPQHF
once	TRBV3-1/TRBV3-2	.	TRBJ2-5	TGTGCCAGCAGCCTCCGGGACACGGGGCCCCAGTACTTC	CASSLRDTGPQYF
.	TRBV5-4	.	TRBJ1-1	TGTGCCAGCAGCTTGGATCAGGGAGGTGTAGCTTTCTTT	CASSLDQGGVAFF
.	TRBV15	TRBD1	TRBJ2-3	TGTGCCACCAGCAGGGGACAGCATAACCGGGGCACAGATACGCAGTATTTT	CATSRGQHNRGTDTQYF
.	TRBV7-3	TRBD2	TRBJ2-2	TGTGCCAGCAGCTCGCGACCGACTAGCGGGTGGAACACCGGGGAGCTGTTTTTT	CASSSRPTSGWNTGELFF
once	TRBV19	TRBD1	TRBJ2-7	TGTGCCAGTAGTATTAGCCGGAACAGGGGATATGAGCAGTACTTC	CASSISRNRGYEQYF
.	TRBV11-3	.	TRBJ2-5	TGTGCCAGCAGCTTAGAGGATTGGAAAGAGACCCAGTACTTC	CASSLEDWKETQYF
once	TRBV5-5	TRBD2	TRBJ2-2	TGTGCCAGCAGCCACCCTAGCGGGAGGAACACCGGGGAGCTGTTTTTT	CASSHPSGRNTGELFF
many	TRBV10-2	.	TRBJ1-3	TGCGCCAGCGGATGGGACTCTGGAAACACCATATATTTT	CASGWDSGNTIYF
.	TRBV5-1	.	TRBJ1-4	TGCGCCAGCAAAGCCACCCCGGGGGCGCGGACTAATGAAAAACTGTTTTTT	CASKATPGARTNEKLFF
once	TRBV19	TRBD1	TRBJ2-7	TGTGCCAGTAGCGTCTCCGGGACAGGGGATTACGAGCAGTACTTC	CASSVSGTGDYEQYF
.	TRBV23-1	TRBD2	TRBJ2-7	TGCGCCAGCAGTCAATCGCAGGCTAGCGGGGGCCATACACCGACCTACGAGCAGTACTTC	CASSQSQASGGHTPTYEQYF
.	TRBV4-1	.	TRBJ2-5	TGCGCCAGCAGAGACACCCAGGGGAGGGAGACCCAGTACTTC	CASRDTQGRETQYF
.	TRBV19	.	TRBJ2-5	TGTGCCAGTGGCCCTGGGGGGGGGCGAGAGACCCAGTACTTC	CASGPGGGRETQYF
few	TRBV18	.	TRBJ2-7	TGTGCCAGCTCACCACCGGAAGGTTTAGGGCAGTACTTC	CASSPPEGLGQYF
.	TRBV4-2	.	TRBJ1-1	TGTGCCAGCAGCCAAGACGACACACTGAGCATGAACACTGAAGCTTTCTTT	CASSQDDTLSMNTEAFF
.	TRBV6-1	.	TRBJ2-7	TGTGCCAGCAGTGAATCCCCAAGTTACTCCTACGAGCAGTACTTC	CASSESPSYSYEQYF
few	TRBV18	.	TRBJ1-1	TGTGCCAGCTCGACCACCGGGTCCACTGAAGCTTTCTTT	CASSTTGSTEAFF
.	TRBV28	.	TRBJ2-7	TGTGCCAGCAGTTTTCTCCGGCCCGGGTACGAGCAGTACTTC	CASSFLRPGYEQYF
.	TRBV7-9	.	TRBJ2-3	TGTGCCAGCAGCTGGTCCCTGTATACGCAGTATTTT	CASSWSLYTQYF
few	TRBV28	TRBD2	TRBJ2-4	TGTGCCAGCAGTTTCGGAGGCGGACTAGAACTTTCCAAAAACATTCAGTACTTC	CASSFGGGLELSKNIQYF
.	TRBV28	TRBD1	TRBJ1-5	TGTGCCAGCAGTTCGGGACAGCGGGATCCCCAGCATTTT	CASSSGQRDPQHF
.	TRBV30	TRBD2	TRBJ2-7	TGTGCCTGGGATAGAGCGGGAGGAGGGACCGAGCAGTACTTC	CAWDRAGGGTEQYF
.	TRBV21-1	.	TRBJ2-3	TGTGCCAGCAGCAAAGAACTGACAGATACGCAGTATTTT	CASSKELTDTQYF
.	TRBV5-4	.	TRBJ1-5	TGTGCCAGCAGCTTGGACGACGTTATAGCAAATCAGCCCCAGCATTTT	CASSLDDVIANQPQHF
.	TRBV7-9	.	TRBJ1-4	TGTGCCAGCAGCCCGCAGTCTACTAATGAAAAACTGTTTTTT	CASSPQSTNEKLFF
.	TRBV5-1	.	TRBJ2-7	TGCGCCAGCAGCTCCGAGGGCAACCTGCAGTACTTC	CASSSEGNLQYF
.	TRBV7-2	.	TRBJ2-1	TGTGCCAGCAGCTCCGACCCATCCTACAATGAGCAGTTCTTC	CASSSDPSYNEQFF
once	TRBV5-1	.	TRBJ2-7	TGCGCCAGCAGCTTGGGCGGCAGGGGAGCCTACGAGCAGTACTTC	CASSLGGRGAYEQYF
.	TRBV6-1	.	TRBJ2-7	TGTGCCAGCAGTGAAGCGGGGACCCTCCCCGGGTACTTC	CASSEAGTLPGYF
few	TRBV7-9	TRBD1	TRBJ1-3	TGTGCCAGCACCGACTGGGGACAGGGGGGTGGAAACACCATATATTTT	CASTDWGQGGGNTIYF
.	TRBV7-8	.	TRBJ2-2	TGTGCCAGCAGCTCTATGAACACCGGGGAGCTGTTTTTT	CASSSMNTGELFF
few	TRBV20-1	.	TRBJ2-1	TGCAGTGCTAGTCGGGAAAGGGGGAATGAGCAGTTCTTC	CSASRERGNEQFF
.	TRBV5-1	TRBD1	TRBJ1-2	TGCGCCAGCAGCTTCCCGACAGGGATGGACGGCTACACCTTC	CASSFPTGMDGYTF
.	TRBV6-4	TRBD2	TRBJ2-3	TGTGCCAGCAGTGAATCTAGCGGGGGGACAGATACGCAGTATTTT	CASSESSGGTDTQYF
.	TRBV4-2	.	TRBJ2-7	TGTGCCAGCCGATGGGCGGGTTCCCACTACGAGCAGTACTTC	CASRWAGSHYEQYF
.	TRBV18	.	TRBJ2-3	TGTGCCAGCTCACCGAACGGGCCAGGGAATACAGATACGCAGTATTTT	CASSPNGPGNTDTQYF
.	TRBV2	TRBD1	TRBJ1-6	TGTGCCAGCAACACGGACAGGGGTCTTGAGAGCTCCTATAATTCACCCCTCCACTTT	CASNTDRGLESSYNSPLHF
once	TRBV5-6	.	TRBJ1-3	TGTGCCAGCAGCTCCTATAGGCACACCATATATTTT	CASSSYRHTIYF
.	TRBV4-2	.	TRBJ2-7	TGTGCCAGCAGCCAAGATTACCGGGACTCGGTCTACGAGCAGTACTTC	CASSQDYRDSVYEQYF
.	TRBV9	.	TRBJ2-7	TGTGCCAGCAGCCCCAACCGGGACAACAACCGCTACGAGCAGTACTTC	CASSPNRDNNRYEQYF
few	TRBV5-4	.	TRBJ2-5	TGTGCCAGCAGCTCCCGTAGGGGGGAAGAGACCCAGTACTTC	CASSSRRGEETQYF
once	TRBV2	TRBD1	TRBJ1-5	TGTGCCAGCAGTCCGGGACAGCCACATCAGCCCCAGCATTTT	CASSPGQPHQPQHF
.	TRBV21-1	.	TRBJ1-1	TGTGCCAGCAGCAAAGAGCCCAGGGGGTCAGGTGAAGCTTTCTTT	CASSKEPRGSGEAFF
few	TRBV2	.	TRBJ2-3	TGTGCCAGCAGTGAGGTATCGGGGGGCACAGATACGCAGTATTTT	CASSEVSGGTDTQYF
.	TRBV6-1	.	TRBJ2-7	TGTGCCAGCAGTGAAAGGTACTACGAGCAGTACTTC	CASSERYYEQYF
.	TRBV11-2	TRBD2	TRBJ2-7	TGTGCCAGCAGCTCTAAACCTAGCGGGAGTATCGACGAGCAGTACTTC	CASSSKPSGSIDEQYF
.	TRBV29-1	.	TRBJ1-2	TGCAGCGTTGATAACAGGGCGGATGGCTACACCTTC	CSVDNRADGYTF
.	TRBV7-2	TRBD1	TRBJ2-1	TGTGCCAGCAGCCTAGGACAGGGCGCCTACAATGAGCAGTTCTTC	CASSLGQGAYNEQFF